This T cell receptor (beta chain) appears in the sequencing data of a study of CD8+ T cells in alopecia areata. At the level of the study: Tofacitinib administration to treated patients was oral, at 5 to 10 mg twice daily.

Separation by sorting yielded CD4+ and CD8+ T cells from PBMCs. Trimming left V 3 bases short and J 1 base short, with 18 bases between. Germline CDR1 reads GTSNPN; CDR2 reads SVGIG (reference sequence). This CDR3 region has 16 residues. Turning to this clone: Its cognate antigen is unknown.

Whole-study findings and limits: Scalp sequencing also captures normal skin's resident alphabeta T cells. Sharing of TCRs across patients appeared less clear than in mice, possibly for HLA-related reasons.

cDNA reverse transcribed from extracted RNA served as the sequencing template. Sequenced by immunoSEQ multiplex PCR; TCRdb stores in-frame clones only, minus some. The sample includes roughly 200,000 clones, around 63% of them seen just once. The sequenced sample was CD4+ T cells sorted from blood, obtained at week 0. This rearrangement joins TRBV30 to TRBJ2-5; maybe TRBD2 (7 bases). This TCR was recovered from a human donor with alopecia areata. CDR3 sequence: CAWSQGWRGLQETQYF. In nucleotides, the CDR3 is TGTGCCTGGAGCCAAGGATGGCGGGGGCTCCAAGAGACCCAGTACTTC.